The present T cell receptor beta chain was sequenced within a study of blood T cells in healthy people across ages. Study observations and caveats: More naive CD4+ cells and higher diversity were found in long-lived than in aged donors.

The CDR3 sequence is 15 residues long. Germline V gene lookup returns CDR1 SGHNT and CDR2 YENEEA. The ends lost 1 base at V and 4 bases at J; junction bases unmatched: 4. PBMCs, at least 6 million per sample, were isolated. The authors ran a second PCR of roughly 7 to 11 cycles using a sample-barcoded 5' primer and a J-beta primer mix. TCRdb recomputed calls from the 5' RACE reads with MiXCR, one row per CDR3 protein. The table lists more than 650,000 distinct CDR3 sequences, about a quarter of them singletons, with 2.5% to 3.5% in the top ten. This clonotype appeared a few times. What it binds is not known. Separately, the same data were catalogued under a study of T cells of mothers and their children. That paper states: Slightly, though not significantly, more overlap was seen in related than in unrelated mother-child pairs.

The sequencing input was blood. The chain recombines TRBV11-3 with TRBJ2-1; 7 nucleotides align to TRBD2. The sequence was obtained from a boy between 10 and 17 years old in good health. This CDR3 is CASSLASGAYNEQFF. In DNA form, the CDR3 reads TGTGCCAGCAGCTTAGCCAGCGGGGCATACAATGAGCAGTTCTTC.